Below, 17 T cell receptor beta chains from the same sample are listed, as sequenced in a study of cytotoxic CD8 clonotypes in ibrutinib-treated CLL. Sequenced by immunoSEQ multiplex PCR; TCRdb stores in-frame clones only, minus some. Among approximately 130,000 clones listed, 80% to 90% were seen once. The starting material was PBMCs, obtained after 24 months of ibrutinib treatment. The receptors stem from a human donor with chronic lymphocytic leukemia.

The rearrangement links TRBV4-3 to TRBJ2-3, with 9 positions matching TRBD2. The V and J ends lost 1 base and 5 bases, in that order; junction bases with no gene match: 10. Germline assignment: CDR1 LGHNA and CDR2 YSLEER. The CDR3 length is 17 residues. Here the CDR3 DNA reads TGCGCCAGCAGCCAAGGGGTAGCGGGGGCACCGGGAGATACGCAGTATTTT. It translates to CASSQGVAGAPGDTQYF.

The V call is TRBV4-3, the J call TRBJ2-5; 7 bases fit TRBD2. The CDR3 covers 14 residues. Trimming removed 1 base from V and 5 bases from J; junction bases left unmatched: 4. Per germline, CDR1 LGHNA and CDR2 YSLEER. CDR3 nucleotide sequence: TGCGCCAGCAGCCAAGGGGGGGGTATGGAGACCCAGTACTTC. The encoded protein is CASSQGGGMETQYF.

The V gene is TRBV9, the J gene TRBJ2-2, with D hard to call. The CDR3 is 15 residues long. V was pared by 0 bases and J by 2 bases, with 8 bases between. Germline lookup yields CDR1 SGDLS and CDR2 YYNGEE. The CDR3 region has the DNA TGTGCCAGCAGCGTAGTGGCTTCAAACACCGGGGAGCTGTTTTTT. It codes for CASSVVASNTGELFF.

The chain uses TRBV6-4 and TRBJ2-7; D remains ambiguous. Trimming pared 3 bases from V and 1 base from J, leaving 7 bases between. The CDR3 totals 13 residues. CDR1 and CDR2 (germline): MRHNA, SNTAGT. CDR3 in amino acids: CASSEKCSYEQYF. The CDR3 bases are TGTGCCAGCAGTGAAAAGTGTTCCTACGAGCAGTACTTC.

The genes are TRBV5-1 and TRBJ2-5; 9 bases align to TRBD2. Trimming took 2 bases from V and 1 from J; bases not matched to a gene: 6. Per germline, CDR1 SGHRS and CDR2 YFSETQ. The CDR3 covers 16 residues. This CDR3 is CASSFLAGATQETQYF. The CDR3 coding sequence is TGCGCCAGCAGCTTCTTAGCGGGGGCAACCCAAGAGACCCAGTACTTC. The entire variable domain, with the rest obtained from reference TRBV5-1 and TRBJ2-5, is as follows: KAGVTQTPRYLIKTRGQQVTLSCSPISGHRSVSWYQQTPGQGLQFLFEYFSETQRNKGNFPGRFSGRQFSNSRSEMNVSTLELGDSALYLCASSFLAGATQETQYFGPGTRLLVL.

This rearrangement joins TRBV30 to TRBJ1-4; the D is unclear. V was pared by 2 bases and J by 8 bases, with 15 bases between. The germline gives CDR1 GTSNPN, CDR2 SVGIG (reference sequence). The CDR3 length is 14 residues. The CDR3 bases are TGTGCCTGGAGTCTGGCCGAAAGAGAGGAAAAACTGTTTTTT. It translates to CAWSLAEREEKLFF.

The chain has TRBV6-6 and TRBJ1-6, with 10 bases lining up with TRBD1. V shed 7 bases, J shed 9 bases, and the junction held 6 bases outside the gene matches. There are 14 residues in the CDR3. The germline V gene has CDR1 MNHNY and CDR2 SVGAGI (reference sequence). The DNA for the CDR3 is TGTGCCAGCACTCGACAGGGGGCTTTTTCACCCCTCCACTTT. Translated: CASTRQGAFSPLHF.

This sequence joins TRBV11-3 and TRBJ2-3; possibly TRBD2 for D (5 bases). With 2 bases removed from V and 3 bases from J, the gap between germline ends came to 12 bases. This CDR3 contains 15 residues. From germline, CDR1 is SGHNT and CDR2 YENEEA. The CDR3 reads CASSLRFGDTDTQYF. DNA of the CDR3: TGTGCCAGCAGCTTAAGGTTCGGGGATACAGATACGCAGTATTTT. Filled out from reference TRBV11-3 and TRBJ2-3, the complete variable domain reads EAGVVQSPRYKIIEKKQPVAFWCNPISGHNTLYWYLQNLGQGPELLIRYENEEAVDDSQLPKDRFSAERLKGVDSTLKIQPAELGDSAVYLCASSLRFGDTDTQYFGPGTRLTVL.

The rearrangement joins TRBV19 to TRBJ1-5; unclear D gene. The V gene lost 6 bases and the J gene lost 7 bases, with 22 bases spanning the gap. CDR1 is LNHDA and CDR2 is SQIVND in the germline V gene (reference sequence). This CDR3 comprises 16 residues. The CDR3 region has the DNA TGTGCCAGTAGGATCCAGCCGTGGACCACGGGGCAGCCCCAGCATTTT. Translated: CASRIQPWTTGQPQHF.

The rearrangement joins TRBV29-1 to TRBJ1-5; 9 bases map to TRBD1. Germline V gives CDR1 SQVTM, CDR2 ANQGSEA. J lost 6 bases, V lost 6 bases, and 3 bases had no gene match. CDR3 size: 12 residues. CDR3 amino acids: CSVRTGVQPQHF. The CDR3 DNA is TGCAGCGTCCGGACAGGGGTTCAGCCCCAGCATTTT.

There are a few counts of this clone. The rearrangement links TRBV10-3 to TRBJ1-4, with D perhaps matching TRBD1 (6 bases). The germline CDR1 and CDR2 sequences are ENHRY and SYGVKD. Trimming left V 2 bases short and J 5 bases short, with 12 bases between. The CDR3 length is 15 residues. This CDR3 reads CAISERGARNEKLFF. CDR3 DNA: TGTGCCATCAGTGAGAGGGGGGCTCGGAATGAAAAACTGTTTTTT.

The V and J genes are TRBV7-6 and TRBJ2-3; TRBD1 is a possible D gene (5 bases). From germline, CDR1 is SGHVS and CDR2 FNYEAQ. The CDR3 covers 13 residues. Trimming shortened V by 4 bases and J by 5 bases, and 10 bases separated the two germline ends. This CDR3 is CASSSVRGDTQYF. The CDR3 DNA reads TGTGCCAGCAGCTCCGTTAGGGGAGATACGCAGTATTTT. The complete variable domain, with remaining parts taken from reference TRBV7-6 and TRBJ2-3, reads GAGVSQSPRYKVTKRGQDVALRCDPISGHVSLYWYRQALGQGPEFLTYFNYEAQQDKSGLPNDRFSAERPEGSISTLTIQRTEQRDSAMYRCASSSVRGDTQYFGPGTRLTVL.

The chain joins TRBV11-2 to TRBJ2-2, with D perhaps matching TRBD2 (6 bases). V lost 6 bases and J lost 5, with 13 bases in between. The CDR3 runs 14 residues. Looked up from germline, CDR1 is SGHAT and CDR2 is FQNNGV. In DNA, the CDR3 is TGTGCCAGCAGACCCCTGGCGGGGACCGGGGAGCTGTTTTTT. It specifies CASRPLAGTGELFF.

The V and J genes are TRBV5-8 and TRBJ1-5; possibly TRBD1 for D (5 bases). Germline lookup yields CDR1 SGHTS and CDR2 YDEGEE. V lost 6 bases and J lost 9, with 13 bases in between. The CDR3 has 12 amino acids. The CDR3 nucleotides are TGTGCCAGCACCTGGGGGTTAAGGCCCCAGCATTTT. This gives the protein CASTWGLRPQHF.

This chain joins TRBV11-1 and TRBJ2-3; D is undetermined. V gave up 0 bases and J gave up 4 bases, with 2 bases separating them. Germline V CDR1 and CDR2: SGHAT, FQDESV (reference sequence). The CDR3 is made up of 12 amino acids. The CDR3 here is CASSLASDTQYF. In DNA form, the CDR3 reads TGTGCCAGCAGCTTAGCATCAGATACGCAGTATTTT.

This clone is a singleton in its sample. In DNA, the CDR3 is TGTGCTAGTGGTTTTGGGCAGCCATTAACCGGGGAGCTGTTTTTT. Its protein is CASGFGQPLTGELFF. The rearrangement links TRBV12-5 to TRBJ2-2; D unclear. The CDR3 is 15 residues long. Germline assignment: CDR1 LGHNT and CDR2 FRNRAP. The V gene lost 3 bases and the J gene lost 5 bases, with 13 bases spanning the gap.

The chain carries TRBV10-3 and TRBJ2-5, with D perhaps TRBD1 (6 bases). Germline loops: CDR1 ENHRY, CDR2 SYGVKD. Trimming stripped 0 bases from V and 2 bases from J, with 10 bases between. The CDR3 loop spans 15 amino acids. CDR3 protein: CAISESLGQQETQYF. CDR3 DNA: TGTGCCATCAGTGAGTCGTTAGGACAGCAAGAGACCCAGTACTTC.